This T cell receptor beta chain derives from a study of blood T cell repertoires in COVID-19. Libraries were prepared by immunoSEQ multiplex PCR; TCRdb keeps only in-frame clonotypes and omits some of them. The sample consists of more than 10,000 clones, just over 85% of them appearing once. The CDR3 is made up of 14 amino acids. Trimming shortened V by 12 bases and J by 5 bases, and 18 bases separated the two germline ends. Germline V lookup: CDR1 KGHDR, CDR2 SFDVKD. V is TRBV24-1 and J is TRBJ1-4, with D maybe TRBD1 (5 bases). The receptor comes from a human donor in a cohort sampled during active COVID-19. Sequences were obtained from peripheral blood. The CDR3 nucleotides read TGTGCCCCCCAGGACGGGGGATTAAATGAAAAACTGTTTTTT. Residues: CAPQDGGLNEKLFF.